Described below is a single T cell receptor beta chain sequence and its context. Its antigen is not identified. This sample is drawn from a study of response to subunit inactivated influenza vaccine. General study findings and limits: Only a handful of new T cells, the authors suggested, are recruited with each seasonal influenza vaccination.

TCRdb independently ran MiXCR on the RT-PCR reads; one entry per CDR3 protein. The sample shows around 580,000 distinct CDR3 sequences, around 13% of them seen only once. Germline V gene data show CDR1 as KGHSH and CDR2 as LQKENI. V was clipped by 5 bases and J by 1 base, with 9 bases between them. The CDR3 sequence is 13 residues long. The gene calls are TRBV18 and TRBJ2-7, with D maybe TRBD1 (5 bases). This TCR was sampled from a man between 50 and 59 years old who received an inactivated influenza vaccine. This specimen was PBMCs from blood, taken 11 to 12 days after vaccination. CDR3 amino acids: CASSIRGSYEQYF. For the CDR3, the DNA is TGTGCCAGCTCAATAAGGGGTTCCTACGAGCAGTACTTC. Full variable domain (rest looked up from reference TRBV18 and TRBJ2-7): NAGVMQNPRHLVRRRGQEARLRCSPMKGHSHVYWYRQLPEEGLKFMVYLQKENIIDESGMPKERFSAEFPKEGPSILRIQQVVRGDSAAYFCASSIRGSYEQYFGPGTRLTVT.